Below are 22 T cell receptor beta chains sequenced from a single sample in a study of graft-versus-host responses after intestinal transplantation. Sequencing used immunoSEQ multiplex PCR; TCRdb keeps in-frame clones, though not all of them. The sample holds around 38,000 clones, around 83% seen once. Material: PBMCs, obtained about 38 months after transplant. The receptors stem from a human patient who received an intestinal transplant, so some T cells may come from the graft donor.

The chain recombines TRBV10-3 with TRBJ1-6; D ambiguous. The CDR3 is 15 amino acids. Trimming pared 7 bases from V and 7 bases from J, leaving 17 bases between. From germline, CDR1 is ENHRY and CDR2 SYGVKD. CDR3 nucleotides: TGTGCCATCACCGAGGGTGGTACAGAAAATTCACCCCTCCACTTT. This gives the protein CAITEGGTENSPLHF.

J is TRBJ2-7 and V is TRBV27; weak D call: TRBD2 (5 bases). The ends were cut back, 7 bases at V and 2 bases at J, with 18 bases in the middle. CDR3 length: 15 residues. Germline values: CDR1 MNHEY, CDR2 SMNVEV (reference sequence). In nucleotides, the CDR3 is TGTGCCAGCACCATAAGGTGGGAGTCTCCCTACGAGCAGTACTTC. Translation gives CASTIRWESPYEQYF.

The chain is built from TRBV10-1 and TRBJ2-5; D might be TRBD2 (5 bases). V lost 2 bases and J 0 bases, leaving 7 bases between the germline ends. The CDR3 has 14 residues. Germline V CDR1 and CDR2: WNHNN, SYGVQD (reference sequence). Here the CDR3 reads CASSEGEYQETQYF. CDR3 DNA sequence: TGCGCCAGCAGTGAGGGGGAGTACCAAGAGACCCAGTACTTC.

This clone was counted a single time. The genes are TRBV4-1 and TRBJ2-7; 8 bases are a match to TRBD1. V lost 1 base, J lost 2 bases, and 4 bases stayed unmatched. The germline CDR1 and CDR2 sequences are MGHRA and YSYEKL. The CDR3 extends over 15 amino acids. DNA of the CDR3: TGCGCCAGCAGCCAAGTTGGACAGGGCGCCTACGAGCAGTACTTC. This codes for CASSQVGQGAYEQYF.

The CDR3 DNA sequence: TGTGCCAGCAGCCCAGGGGGCACAGATACGCAGTATTTT. It specifies CASSPGGTDTQYF. The rearrangement joins TRBV11-3 to TRBJ2-3; perhaps TRBD1 as D (6 bases). CDR3 length: 13 residues. Germline V gives CDR1 SGHNT, CDR2 YENEEA. V lost 5 bases to trimming and J lost 1 base, with 7 bases between them. The full variable domain, rest sourced from reference TRBV11-3 and TRBJ2-3, is EAGVVQSPRYKIIEKKQPVAFWCNPISGHNTLYWYLQNLGQGPELLIRYENEEAVDDSQLPKDRFSAERLKGVDSTLKIQPAELGDSAVYLCASSPGGTDTQYFGPGTRLTVL.

The CDR3 DNA reads as TGTGCCAGCAGCCCCATTGGCAGGGGGCACTACGAGCAGTACTTC. Amino acids: CASSPIGRGHYEQYF. This chain uses TRBV11-2 with TRBJ2-7, with 8 bases lining up with TRBD1. CDR1 is SGHAT, CDR2 FQNNGV, per germline. Trimming took 5 bases from V and 3 from J; bases not matched to a gene: 9. The CDR3 spans 15 residues.

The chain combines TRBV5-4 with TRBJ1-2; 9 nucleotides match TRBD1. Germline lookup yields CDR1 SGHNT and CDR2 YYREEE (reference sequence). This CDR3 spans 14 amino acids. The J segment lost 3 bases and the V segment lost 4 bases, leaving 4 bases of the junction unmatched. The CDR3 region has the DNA TGTGCCAGCAGCGGGGACAGGGCCCACTATGGCTACACCTTC. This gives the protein CASSGDRAHYGYTF.

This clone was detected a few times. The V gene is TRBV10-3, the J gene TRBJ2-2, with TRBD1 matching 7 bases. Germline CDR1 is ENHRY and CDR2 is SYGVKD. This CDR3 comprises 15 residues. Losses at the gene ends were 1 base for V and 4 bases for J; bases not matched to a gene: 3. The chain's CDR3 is CAISEWTGRTGELFF. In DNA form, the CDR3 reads TGTGCCATCAGTGAGTGGACAGGACGCACCGGGGAGCTGTTTTTT.

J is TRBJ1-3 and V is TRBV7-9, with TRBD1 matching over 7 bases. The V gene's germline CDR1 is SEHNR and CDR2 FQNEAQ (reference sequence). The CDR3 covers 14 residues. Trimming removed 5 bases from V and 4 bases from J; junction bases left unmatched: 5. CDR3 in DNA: TGTGCCAGCAGCCCCCCGACAGGGGGAAACACCATATATTTT. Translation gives CASSPPTGGNTIYF.

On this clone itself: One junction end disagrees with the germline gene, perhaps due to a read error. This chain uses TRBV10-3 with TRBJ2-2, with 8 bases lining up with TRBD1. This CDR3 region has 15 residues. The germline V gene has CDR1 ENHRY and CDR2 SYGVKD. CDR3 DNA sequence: TGTGCCATCAGTGCCCGACAGGGGAGACACCGGGGAGCTGTTTTT. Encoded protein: CAISARQGRHRGAVF.

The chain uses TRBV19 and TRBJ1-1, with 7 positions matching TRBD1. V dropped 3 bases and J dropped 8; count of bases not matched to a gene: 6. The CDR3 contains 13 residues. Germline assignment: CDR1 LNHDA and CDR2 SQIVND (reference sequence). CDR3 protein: CASSIRDSREAFF. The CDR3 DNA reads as TGTGCCAGTAGTATCCGGGACAGTCGCGAAGCTTTCTTT.

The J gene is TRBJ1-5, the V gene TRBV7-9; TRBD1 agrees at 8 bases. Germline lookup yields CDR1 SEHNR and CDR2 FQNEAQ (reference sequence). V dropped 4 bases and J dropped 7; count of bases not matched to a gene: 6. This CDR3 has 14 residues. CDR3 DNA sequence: TGTGCCAGCAGCTGGGACAGGAATAAGCAGCCCCAGCATTTT. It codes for CASSWDRNKQPQHF.

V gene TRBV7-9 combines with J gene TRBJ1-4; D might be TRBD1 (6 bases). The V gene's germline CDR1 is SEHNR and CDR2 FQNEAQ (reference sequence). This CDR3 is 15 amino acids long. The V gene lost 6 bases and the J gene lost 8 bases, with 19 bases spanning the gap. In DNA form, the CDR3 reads TGTGCCAGCAGTATCAGTCGGGCAGGGGAAGAAAAACTGTTTTTT. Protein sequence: CASSISRAGEEKLFF.

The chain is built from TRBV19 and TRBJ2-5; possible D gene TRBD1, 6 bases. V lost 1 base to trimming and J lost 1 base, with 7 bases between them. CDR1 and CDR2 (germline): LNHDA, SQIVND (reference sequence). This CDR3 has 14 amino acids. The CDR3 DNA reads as TGTGCCAGTAGTATAGGAGGGGGCCAAGAGACCCAGTACTTC. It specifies CASSIGGGQETQYF.

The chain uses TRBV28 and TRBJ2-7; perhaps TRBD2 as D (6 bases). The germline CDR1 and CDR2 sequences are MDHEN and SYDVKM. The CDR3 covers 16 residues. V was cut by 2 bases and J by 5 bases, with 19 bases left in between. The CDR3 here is CASSLPPGLRGDEQYF. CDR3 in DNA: TGTGCCAGCAGTTTACCCCCGGGACTGAGGGGCGACGAGCAGTACTTC.

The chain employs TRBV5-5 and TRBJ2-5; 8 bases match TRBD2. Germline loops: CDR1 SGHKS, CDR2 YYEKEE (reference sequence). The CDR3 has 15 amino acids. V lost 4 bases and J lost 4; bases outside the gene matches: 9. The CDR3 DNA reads TGTGCCAGCAGCCCTACAGCGGGAGTGGTAGAGACCCAGTACTTC. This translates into CASSPTAGVVETQYF. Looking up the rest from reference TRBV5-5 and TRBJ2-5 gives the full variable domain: DAGVTQSPTHLIKTRGQQVTLRCSPISGHKSVSWYQQVLGQGPQFIFQYYEKEERGRGNFPDRFSARQFPNYSSELNVNALLLGDSALYLCASSPTAGVVETQYFGPGTRLLVL.

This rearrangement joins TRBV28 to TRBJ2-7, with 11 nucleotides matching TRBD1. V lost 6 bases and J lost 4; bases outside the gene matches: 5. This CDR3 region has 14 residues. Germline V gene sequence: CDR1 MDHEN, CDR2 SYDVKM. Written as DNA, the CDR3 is TGTGCCAGCAGCCGGGACAGGGGGTTTTACGAGCAGTACTTC. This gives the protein CASSRDRGFYEQYF.

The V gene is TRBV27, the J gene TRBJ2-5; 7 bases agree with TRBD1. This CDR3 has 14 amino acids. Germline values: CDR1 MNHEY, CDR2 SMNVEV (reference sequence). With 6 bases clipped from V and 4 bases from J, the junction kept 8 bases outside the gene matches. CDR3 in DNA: TGTGCCAGCAGAAGACAGGGAAGGGCAGAGACCCAGTACTTC. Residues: CASRRQGRAETQYF.

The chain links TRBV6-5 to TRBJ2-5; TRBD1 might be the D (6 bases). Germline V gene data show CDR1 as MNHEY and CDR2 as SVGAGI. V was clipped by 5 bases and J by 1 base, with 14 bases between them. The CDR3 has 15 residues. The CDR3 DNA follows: TGTGCCAGCAGTGCCCTACAGGGAACCCAAGAGACCCAGTACTTC. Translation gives CASSALQGTQETQYF.

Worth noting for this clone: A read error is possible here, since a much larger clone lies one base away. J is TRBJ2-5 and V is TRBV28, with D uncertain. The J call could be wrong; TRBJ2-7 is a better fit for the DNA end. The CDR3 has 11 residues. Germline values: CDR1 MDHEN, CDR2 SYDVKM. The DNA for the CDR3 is TGTGCCAGCAGTGGGGCCTACGAGCAGTACTTC. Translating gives CASSGAYEQYF.

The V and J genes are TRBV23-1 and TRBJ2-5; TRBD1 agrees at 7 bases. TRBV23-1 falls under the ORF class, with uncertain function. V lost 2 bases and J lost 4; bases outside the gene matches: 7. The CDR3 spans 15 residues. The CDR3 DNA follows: TGCGCCAGCAGTCAAGGGGACAGATGGGGAGAGACCCAGTACTTC. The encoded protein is CASSQGDRWGETQYF.

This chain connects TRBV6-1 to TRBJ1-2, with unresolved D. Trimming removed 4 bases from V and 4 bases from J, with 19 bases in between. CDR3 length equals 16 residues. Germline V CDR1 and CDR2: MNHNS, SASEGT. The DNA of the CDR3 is TGTGCCAGCAGTGCCCAGTTACAAATCCAGACCTATGGCTACACCTTC. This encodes CASSAQLQIQTYGYTF.